A selection of T cell receptor beta chains follows, all from one sample in a study of shared clonotypes between healthy human individuals. The protocol was immunoSEQ multiplex PCR, while the TCRdb copy is restricted to in-frame clones and leaves out a portion. The sample has 2 million to 2.5 million clones, 92% seen once; the top ten hold 0.37%. What was sequenced was naive CD4+ T cells from PBMCs. These receptors originate from a man in his late teens or twenties in good health. Some clones in this sample may be carry-over from other donors' samples. The CDR3 runs from the conserved cysteine through the conserved F or W. A D gene is named only where the DNA matches it firmly. Some rows mark clone size as missing; the rest say once, few, many or name a class of expanded clone.

TRBV7-9	NA	NA	TRBJ1-2	CASSPDSNYGYTF	TGTGCCAGCAGCCCTGACAGTAACTATGGCTACACCTTC
TRBV5-1	NA	once	TRBJ2-3	CASSLSAPRSDTQYF	TGCGCCAGCAGCTTGTCTGCCCCGAGGTCAGATACGCAGTATTTT
TRBV19	TRBD1	once	TRBJ1-1	CASSIFRLGQGAVRAEAFF	TGTGCCAGTAGTATCTTCCGACTCGGGCAGGGGGCGGTCCGAGCTGAAGCTTTCTTT
TRBV6-6	NA	NA	TRBJ1-1	CASRLDTEAFF	TGTGCCAGCAGGCTGGACACTGAAGCTTTCTTT
TRBV15	NA	NA	TRBJ1-4	CATSPRTPTGREKLFF	TGTGCCACCAGCCCACGCACCCCGACAGGACGTGAAAAACTGTTTTTT
TRBV7-3	TRBD1	NA	TRBJ1-1	CASSSQGGTEAFF	TGTGCCAGCAGCTCCCAGGGGGGCACTGAAGCTTTCTTT
TRBV25-1	NA	NA	TRBJ1-3	CASSDRGHGNTIYF	TGTGCCAGCAGTGACCGGGGTCATGGAAACACCATATATTTT
TRBV6-1	NA	NA	TRBJ1-1	CASSEALYETARGEAFF	TGTGCCAGCAGTGAAGCGCTCTACGAGACGGCCAGAGGGGAAGCTTTCTTT
TRBV5-1	TRBD2	NA	TRBJ2-1	CASSLVWTSGSEQFF	TGCGCCAGCAGCTTGGTCTGGACTAGCGGAAGCGAGCAGTTCTTC
TRBV5-4	TRBD2	NA	TRBJ2-3	CASSSSQTSADTQYF	TGTGCCAGCAGCTCCTCCCAGACTAGCGCAGATACGCAGTATTTT
TRBV5-5	NA	NA	TRBJ1-4	CASSLATTNEKLFF	TGTGCCAGCAGCTTGGCCACAACTAATGAAAAACTGTTTTTT
TRBV5-1	TRBD1	NA	TRBJ1-5	CASSPDRGNQPQHF	TGCGCCAGCAGCCCGGACAGGGGCAATCAGCCCCAGCATTTT
TRBV30	NA	NA	TRBJ1-4	CAWTVRGPQGRGEKLFF	TGTGCCTGGACCGTAAGGGGCCCCCAAGGGAGGGGTGAAAAACTGTTTTTT
TRBV5-6	NA	NA	TRBJ1-1	CASSQGSRGTEAFF	TGTGCCAGCAGCCAGGGATCGAGAGGCACTGAGGCTTTCTTT
TRBV7-9	TRBD2	once	TRBJ2-2	CASSQGLAGGPDTGELFF	TGTGCCAGCAGCCAGGGACTAGCGGGAGGGCCGGACACCGGGGAGCTGTTTTTT
TRBV18	NA	NA	TRBJ1-2	CASSPGHTSYGYTF	TGTGCCAGCTCCCCTGGACACACCTCCTATGGCTACACCTTC
TRBV7-2	NA	NA	TRBJ2-7	CASSLEVGVEQYF	TGTGCCAGCAGCCTGGAGGTTGGAGTAGAGCAGTACTTC
TRBV7-3	TRBD2	NA	TRBJ2-7	CASSLMSTSGSYEQYF	TGTGCCAGCAGCTTAATGTCGACTAGCGGGTCCTACGAGCAGTACTTC
TRBV27	NA	NA	TRBJ2-3	CASSPRAGFYPDTQYF	TGTGCCAGCAGTCCCCGAGCAGGGTTTTATCCAGATACGCAGTATTTT
TRBV4-1	NA	NA	TRBJ1-1	CASKGALGHGGLEAFF	TGCGCCAGCAAGGGCGCCTTGGGCCATGGGGGACTTGAAGCTTTCTTT
TRBV18	NA	NA	TRBJ2-1	CASSPLGVNEQFF	TGTGCCAGCTCACCACTTGGCGTCAATGAGCAGTTCTTC
TRBV7-3	NA	once	TRBJ1-2	CASSLGAGSYGYTF	TGTGCCAGCAGCCTTGGGGCAGGGAGCTATGGCTACACCTTC
TRBV5-4	NA	NA	TRBJ1-1	CASSPGRGNTEAFF	TGTGCCAGCAGCCCGGGGCGGGGCAACACTGAAGCTTTCTTT
TRBV18	NA	NA	TRBJ2-5	CASSPGLQETQYF	TGTGCCAGCTCACCGGGACTGCAAGAGACCCAGTACTTC
TRBV11-3	TRBD2	NA	TRBJ2-7	CASSPRLAGIYEQYF	TGTGCCAGCAGCCCCCGGTTAGCGGGAATTTACGAGCAGTACTTC
TRBV7-2	TRBD2	NA	TRBJ2-1	CASSPGLAGDVNEQFF	TGTGCCAGCAGCCCGGGACTAGCGGGAGATGTCAATGAGCAGTTCTTC
TRBV5-1	NA	NA	TRBJ2-2	CASSLYVGELFF	TGCGCCAGCAGCCTATATGTCGGGGAGCTGTTTTTT
TRBV7-9	NA	NA	TRBJ1-1	CATVTSGVNTEAFF	TGTGCCACCGTCACTTCAGGAGTGAACACTGAAGCTTTCTTT
TRBV6-5	NA	NA	TRBJ1-3	CASKARTTGNTIYF	TGTGCCAGCAAAGCTAGGACAACTGGAAACACCATATATTTT
TRBV6-1	TRBD1	NA	TRBJ2-2	CASRERYRGLGGRNTGELFF	TGTGCCAGCAGGGAACGTTACAGGGGGCTAGGGGGCCGGAACACCGGGGAGCTGTTTTTT
TRBV5-1	TRBD1	NA	TRBJ1-2	CASSSDRVGGYTF	TGCGCCAGCAGCTCGGACAGGGTTGGTGGCTACACCTTC
TRBV7-3	NA	few	TRBJ2-2	CASSLGTNTGELFF	TGTGCCAGCAGCTTAGGGACGAACACCGGGGAGCTGTTTTTT
TRBV4-2	NA	NA	TRBJ1-6	CASSQAGAVGDSPLHF	TGTGCCAGCAGCCAAGCGGGGGCGGTCGGGGATTCACCCCTCCACTTT
TRBV28	TRBD1	NA	TRBJ2-7	CASRPTGQGVYEQYF	TGTGCCAGCAGGCCCACGGGACAGGGGGTCTACGAGCAGTACTTC
TRBV7-8	NA	NA	TRBJ2-7	CASSFGVNYEQYF	TGTGCCAGCAGCTTCGGGGTCAACTACGAGCAGTACTTC
TRBV6-4	NA	NA	TRBJ2-3	CASSDGTDRTDTQYF	TGTGCCAGCAGTGACGGGACGGACCGCACAGATACGCAGTATTTT
TRBV7-3	NA	NA	TRBJ2-3	CASSIGTDTSTDTQYF	TGTGCCAGCAGCATAGGGACTGATACTAGCACAGATACGCAGTATTTT
TRBV28	TRBD1	NA	TRBJ1-5	CASRTGAIDQPQHF	TGTGCCAGCAGAACAGGGGCAATTGATCAGCCCCAGCATTTT
TRBV5-1	NA	NA	TRBJ1-3	CASRVPGPGNTIYF	TGCGCCAGCAGGGTACCAGGACCTGGAAACACCATATATTTT
TRBV27	TRBD2	NA	TRBJ2-1	CASNLAGGRYNEQFF	TGTGCCAGCAACTTAGCGGGGGGCCGCTACAATGAGCAGTTCTTC
TRBV27	NA	NA	TRBJ1-1	CASSLSTVNTEAFF	TGTGCCAGCAGTTTATCGACAGTTAACACTGAAGCTTTCTTT
TRBV9	NA	NA	TRBJ1-2	CASSVEEGGYGYTF	TGTGCCAGCAGCGTAGAAGAGGGTGGCTATGGCTACACCTTC
TRBV5-1	NA	once	TRBJ2-5	CASSLGPTGFGETQYF	TGCGCCAGCAGCTTGGGCCCGACAGGTTTTGGAGAGACCCAGTACTTC
TRBV5-3	TRBD1	NA	TRBJ1-5	CARGTGGDQPQHF	TGTGCCAGGGGGACAGGGGGCGACCAGCCCCAGCATTTT
TRBV7-2	TRBD2	NA	TRBJ2-5	CASRLRLAAETQYF	TGTGCCAGCAGGCTAAGACTAGCGGCGGAGACCCAGTACTTC
TRBV20-1	NA	NA	TRBJ2-7	CSAPGYYEQYF	TGCAGTGCCCCGGGATACTACGAGCAGTACTTC